A single sample is the source of the 10 T cell receptor beta chains below, sequenced in a study of T cells in Graves' hyperthyroidism and ophthalmopathy. The investigators amplified TCR beta CDR3 regions from RNA transcripts. Using the HTBI primer set, a first-round RT-PCR was run on the TCR CDR3. TCRdb used MiXCR to reprocess the multiplex PCR reads, holding one entry per CDR3 protein. The sample consists of about 380,000 distinct CDR3 sequences, 15% to 20% of them appearing once. Sequenced sample: blood. These receptors were collected from a man aged 18 to 30 with Graves' ophthalmopathy.

This clonotype showed up just a few times. The V call is TRBV24-1, the J call TRBJ1-6; D unclear. The CDR3 runs to 13 residues. Germline V gives CDR1 KGHDR, CDR2 SFDVKD. Trimming stripped 6 bases from V and 7 bases from J, with 9 bases between. The CDR3, as DNA: TGTGCCACCAGTTCATCGGGGAATTCACCCCTCCACTTT. Its protein product is CATSSSGNSPLHF.

This clonotype showed up many times. J is TRBJ2-5 and V is TRBV4-1, with a possible D match to TRBD1 (5 bases). Germline CDR1 and CDR2: MGHRA and YSYEKL. Trimming took 1 base from V and 3 from J, leaving 9 bases between them. The CDR3 has 14 amino acids. The chain's CDR3 is CASSQGGREETQYF. The CDR3 DNA sequence: TGCGCCAGCAGCCAAGGGGGCAGGGAAGAGACCCAGTACTTC.

This clonotype was seen repeatedly, ten times or more. This chain connects TRBV3-1 to TRBJ2-7; 8 bases line up with TRBD1. The CDR3 is 17 residues long. The V and J ends lost 3 bases and 4 bases, in that order; junction bases with no gene match: 14. Germline loops: CDR1 LGHDT, CDR2 YNNKEL (reference sequence). Here the CDR3 reads CASSHTIGETGVYEQYF. CDR3 nucleotide sequence: TGTGCCAGCAGCCACACCATTGGCGAGACAGGGGTTTACGAGCAGTACTTC.

This clonotype came up many times. The chain is built from TRBV28 and TRBJ1-6, with D maybe TRBD1 (6 bases). The CDR3 consists of 15 residues. The germline V gene has CDR1 MDHEN and CDR2 SYDVKM. V lost 5 bases and J 5 bases, leaving 13 bases between the germline ends. Written as DNA, the CDR3 is TGTGCCAGCAGTCCACGGACAGCCGATAATTCACCCCTCCACTTT. Translated: CASSPRTADNSPLHF.

V and J are TRBV5-1 and TRBJ2-2, with 13 bases that match TRBD2. J gave up 2 bases and V 3 bases, and 4 bases lay outside the gene matches. This CDR3 comprises 17 residues. Germline CDR1 and CDR2: SGHRS and YFSETQ. The CDR3 nucleotides read TGCGCCAGCAGCTCGGGACTAGCGGGGCCTAACACCGGGGAGCTGTTTTTT. Amino acids: CASSSGLAGPNTGELFF.

Ten or more counts support this clonotype. V gene TRBV18 combines with J gene TRBJ1-1; possibly TRBD1 for D (6 bases). Looked up from germline, CDR1 is KGHSH and CDR2 is LQKENI. Trimming removed 5 bases at V and 1 base at J, with 14 bases between. The CDR3 contains 15 residues. The CDR3 coding sequence is TGTGCCAGCTCAGGGATACAGGGACCGAACACTGAAGCTTTCTTT. It translates to CASSGIQGPNTEAFF.

Ten or more counts support this clonotype. The chain combines TRBV5-1 with TRBJ2-3; unclear D gene. The germline V gene encodes CDR1 SGHRS and CDR2 YFSETQ. The V and J ends lost 4 bases and 5 bases respectively, with 17 bases between them. The CDR3 has 15 amino acids. CDR3 DNA: TGCGCCAGCAGCCTCGGGCTAGATCATGGAGATACGCAGTATTTT. Its translation: CASSLGLDHGDTQYF.

At least ten counts were recorded for this clonotype. The chain recombines TRBV2 with TRBJ1-4; 8 bases are shared with TRBD1. Trimming at V came to 1 base and at J to 1 base, leaving 14 bases not matched to a gene. Germline loops: CDR1 SNHLY, CDR2 FYNNEI. There are 20 residues in the CDR3. CDR3 DNA sequence: TGTGCCAGCAGTGAAGTCTGGCAGGGGGCGGTTTGGGGAACTAATGAAAAACTGTTTTTT. Translating it yields CASSEVWQGAVWGTNEKLFF. Based on the CDR3 plus reference TRBV2 and TRBJ1-4, the full variable domain is EPEVTQTPSHQVTQMGQEVILRCVPISNHLYFYWYRQILGQKVEFLVSFYNNEISEKSEIFDDQFSVERPDGSNFTLKIRSTKLEDSAMYFCASSEVWQGAVWGTNEKLFFGSGTQLSVL.

This clonotype was seen many times. The chain has TRBV20-1 and TRBJ2-3, with D perhaps TRBD2 (6 bases). Trimming shortened V by 4 bases and J by 0 bases, and 8 bases separated the two germline ends. Per germline, CDR1 DFQATT and CDR2 SNEGSKA (reference sequence). The CDR3 is 13 amino acids. CDR3 sequence: CSATGTSTDTQYF. DNA of the CDR3: TGCAGTGCTACCGGGACTAGCACAGATACGCAGTATTTT.

This clonotype was observed at least ten times. V gene TRBV6-2 or TRBV6-3 combines with J gene TRBJ1-2; tentatively, D is TRBD1 (5 bases). V lost 5 bases to trimming and J lost 4 bases, with 17 bases between them. Germline V gene data show CDR1 as MNHEY and CDR2 as SVGEGT. The CDR3 contains 15 residues. CDR3 nucleotides: TGTGCCAGCAGTGACCGAGTAACACAGGCCTATGGCTACACCTTC. Translation gives CASSDRVTQAYGYTF.